Shown below are 8 T cell receptor beta chains from a single sample sequenced in a study of response to subunit inactivated influenza vaccine. One entry per CDR3 protein, called by TCRdb with MiXCR from the RT-PCR reads. The sample yields hundreds of thousands of distinct CDR3 sequences, more than 11% seen once. The sample in question was PBMCs from blood, obtained less than 15 days before vaccination. Source of these receptors: a man aged 50-60 years who received an inactivated influenza vaccine.

This clonotype occurred a few times. The chain uses TRBV3-1 and TRBJ1-1, with 8 bases identical to TRBD1. Looked up from germline, CDR1 is LGHDT and CDR2 is YNNKEL (reference sequence). This CDR3 region has 11 residues. V dropped 7 bases and J dropped 11; count of bases not matched to a gene: 6. CDR3 DNA sequence: TGTGCCAGCACCGGACAGGGTGGGGCTTTCTTT. Translation gives CASTGQGGAFF.

This clonotype has at least ten counts. The chain employs TRBV12-3 or TRBV12-4 and TRBJ1-5; D not certain. Trimming left V 3 bases short and J 6 bases short, with 6 bases between. The length of the CDR3 is 12 residues. The chain's CDR3 is CASSFRIQPQHF. The CDR3 DNA reads as TGTGCCAGCAGTTTTCGGATTCAGCCCCAGCATTTT.

This clonotype was observed a handful of times. V gene TRBV11-2 combines with J gene TRBJ1-3, with D tentatively TRBD1 (6 bases). Trimming left V 1 base short and J 4 bases short, with 14 bases between. The CDR3 contains 16 residues. CDR1 is SGHAT, CDR2 FQNNGV, per germline. CDR3 in DNA: TGTGCCAGCAGCTTAGGCCGTGGGGGGCCCGGAAACACCATATATTTT. Encoded protein: CASSLGRGGPGNTIYF.

This clonotype was found many times. In DNA, the CDR3 is TGTGCCAGCAGCCCTGGAGACCAGTCCACAGATACGCAGTATTTT. This translates into CASSPGDQSTDTQYF. The chain employs TRBV11-2 and TRBJ2-3, with D uncertain. Trimming pared 5 bases from V and 2 bases from J, leaving 14 bases between. CDR1 is SGHAT, CDR2 FQNNGV, per germline. CDR3 length equals 15 residues.

This clonotype was recorded at least ten times. This chain uses TRBV6-2 or TRBV6-3 with TRBJ2-7; tentative D call: TRBD1 (5 bases). V was shortened by 10 bases and J by 0 bases, with 16 bases between the two germline ends. The CDR3 runs to 14 residues. CDR1 MNHEY and CDR2 SVGEGT come from the germline V gene. The DNA of the CDR3 is TGTGCCACCAAACCCCCCAGGGACTCCTACGAGCAGTACTTC. This codes for CATKPPRDSYEQYF.

The chain uses TRBV20-1 and TRBJ2-3; 9 nucleotides line up with TRBD2. Germline V lookup: CDR1 DFQATT, CDR2 SNEGSKA (reference sequence). The J segment lost 7 bases and the V segment lost 0 bases, leaving 14 bases of the junction unmatched. The CDR3 runs to 17 residues. Here the CDR3 DNA reads TGCAGTGCTAGAGATATAGCGGGAGACGTCGTAGTGAATACGCAGTATTTT. This encodes CSARDIAGDVVVNTQYF.

The chain combines TRBV7-9 with TRBJ2-3; the D is unclear. The CDR3 extends over 12 amino acids. V lost 1 base and J 11 bases, leaving 10 bases between the germline ends. In germline, CDR1 is SEHNR, CDR2 FQNEAQ (reference sequence). CDR3 sequence reads: CASSLEVSQQYF. The CDR3 DNA reads as TGTGCCAGCAGCTTAGAGGTCAGTCAGCAGTATTTT. Full variable domain (rest looked up from reference TRBV7-9 and TRBJ2-3): DTGVSQNPRHKITKRGQNVTFRCDPISEHNRLYWYRQTLGQGPEFLTYFQNEAQLEKSRLLSDRFSAERPKGSFSTLEIQRTEQGDSAMYLCASSLEVSQQYFGPGTRLTVL.

The table lists this clonotype with many counts. The CDR3 region is CASSQDHRLPYTDTQYF. The CDR3 nucleotides read TGTGCCAGCAGCCAAGATCATCGGCTACCATACACAGATACGCAGTATTTT. The rearrangement joins TRBV14 to TRBJ2-3; D gene ambiguous. The ends were cut back, 0 bases at V and 2 bases at J, with 15 bases in the middle. Looked up from germline, CDR1 is SGHDN and CDR2 is FVKESK. The CDR3 consists of 17 residues.